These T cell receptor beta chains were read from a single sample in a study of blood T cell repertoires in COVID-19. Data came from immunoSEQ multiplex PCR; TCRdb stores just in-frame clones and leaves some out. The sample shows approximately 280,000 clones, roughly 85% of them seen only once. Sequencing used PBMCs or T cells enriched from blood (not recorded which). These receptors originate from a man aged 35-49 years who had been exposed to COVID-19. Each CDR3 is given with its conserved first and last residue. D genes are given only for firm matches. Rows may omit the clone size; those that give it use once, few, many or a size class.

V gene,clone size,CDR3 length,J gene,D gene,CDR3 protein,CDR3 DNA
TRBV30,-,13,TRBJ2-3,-,CAWSGVGGDTQYF,TGTGCCTGGAGTGGTGTAGGGGGAGATACGCAGTATTTT
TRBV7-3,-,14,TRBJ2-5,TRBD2,CASSLTPGLAGAYF,TGTGCCAGCAGCTTAACTCCGGGACTAGCGGGAGCGTACTTC
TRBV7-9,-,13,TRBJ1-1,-,CASSFQGWTEAFF,TGTGCCAGCAGCTTTCAGGGTTGGACTGAAGCTTTCTTT
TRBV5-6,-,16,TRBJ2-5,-,CASSLRRPAGGETQYF,TGTGCCAGCAGCTTGCGGCGCCCAGCGGGCGGAGAGACCCAGTACTTC
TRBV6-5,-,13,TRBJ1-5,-,CASSYGRNQPQHF,TGTGCCAGCAGTTATGGTAGAAATCAGCCCCAGCATTTT
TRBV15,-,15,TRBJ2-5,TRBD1,CATSEGQGLLETQYF,TGTGCCACCAGCGAAGGACAGGGGCTATTGGAGACCCAGTACTTC
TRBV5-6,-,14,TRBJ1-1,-,CASSLRGGDTEAFF,TGTGCCAGCAGCTTGAGGGGAGGGGACACTGAAGCTTTCTTT
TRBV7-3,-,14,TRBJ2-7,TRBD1,CASRIGDRGGEQYF,TGTGCCAGCAGGATAGGAGACAGGGGTGGAGAGCAGTACTTC
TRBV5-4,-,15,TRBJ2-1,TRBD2,CASSPTRGAYNEQFF,TGTGCCAGCAGCCCTACCCGGGGGGCCTACAATGAGCAGTTCTTC
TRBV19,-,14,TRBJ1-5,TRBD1,CASSPDRGSQPQHF,TGTGCCAGTAGTCCCGACAGGGGTAGTCAGCCCCAGCATTTT
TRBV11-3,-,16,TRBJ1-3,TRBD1,CASSHRGESSGNTIYF,TGTGCCAGCAGCCACAGGGGGGAGAGCTCTGGAAACACCATATATTTT
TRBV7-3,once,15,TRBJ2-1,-,CASSFDGRFMNEQFF,TGTGCCAGCAGCTTTGATGGGAGATTTATGAATGAGCAGTTCTTC
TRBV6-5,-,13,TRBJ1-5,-,CASQGFSNQPQHF,TGTGCCAGTCAGGGGTTTAGCAATCAGCCCCAGCATTTT
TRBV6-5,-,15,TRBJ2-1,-,CASSVSGSSYNEQFF,TGTGCCAGCAGCGTGAGCGGTAGCTCCTACAATGAGCAGTTCTTC
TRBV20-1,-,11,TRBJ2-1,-,CSAPDFPEQFF,TGCAGTGCCCCCGACTTTCCAGAGCAGTTCTTC
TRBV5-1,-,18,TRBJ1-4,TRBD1,CASSLRGTGLATNEKLFF,TGCGCCAGCAGCTTGCGCGGGACAGGATTAGCAACTAATGAAAAACTGTTTTTT